These 3 T cell receptor beta chains share one sample of origin, sequenced in a study of metastatic and nonmetastatic thyroid tumors. All patients were treatment-naive before thyroid surgery. TCRdb called clones again from the PCR reads with MiXCR. Of roughly 20,000 clones listed, approximately 24% are singletons. Specimen: tumor tissue. The receptors stem from a male donor with papillary thyroid cancer or a benign thyroid nodule (not recorded which). Some clones in this sample may be carry-over from other donors' samples.

This clone has ten or more counts. The chain has TRBV27 and TRBJ1-2; 8 bases agree with TRBD1. V lost 5 bases and J lost 6; bases outside the gene matches: 8. CDR1 and CDR2 from the germline V gene are MNHEY and SMNVEV (reference sequence). The CDR3 spans 14 residues. Here the CDR3 reads CASSPRTGYDGYTF. CDR3 nucleotides: TGTGCCAGCAGTCCTAGGACAGGGTACGATGGCTACACCTTC.

The table lists this clone with many counts. This sequence joins TRBV10-3 and TRBJ1-2, with a possible D match to TRBD1 (6 bases). The germline V gene has CDR1 ENHRY and CDR2 SYGVKD. This CDR3 is built from 14 residues. Trimming removed 3 bases from V and 2 bases from J, with 10 bases in between. CDR3 protein: CAISDLQGNYGYTF. The CDR3 DNA reads TGTGCCATCAGTGACCTACAGGGAAACTATGGCTACACCTTC.

Comments on this clone: Sequence at one end of the junction differs from germline and may be a read error. This chain links TRBV9 with TRBJ2-7; D remains unclear. The CDR3 is 13 amino acids. Germline CDR1 is SGDLS and CDR2 is YYNGEE. In DNA form, the CDR3 reads TGTGCCAGCAGCTTAGATATATCCTACGAGCTGTACTTC. Translating it yields CASSLDISYELYF.